A selection of T cell receptor beta chains follows, all from one sample in a study of monozygotic twins with inflammatory bowel disease. TCRdb reprocessed the 5' RACE reads, keeping one entry per CDR3 protein, no DNA. The sample table sets out approximately 420,000 distinct CDR3 sequences. The sequenced sample was blood. These receptors originate from a human donor with ulcerative colitis or Crohn's disease, or a healthy co-twin of an affected twin (not recorded which). CDR3s include the opening cysteine and the closing phenylalanine or tryptophan. Each record gives: J gene, V gene, CDR3 protein.

>TRBJ1-5|TRBV7-9
CASSSPGDNQPQHF
>TRBJ2-5|TRBV6-1
CASKPLAGIQETQYF
>TRBJ2-3|TRBV5-1
CASRNHLGDTQYF
>TRBJ2-3|TRBV6-2/TRBV6-3
CASSRRTGSLAGPKEDTQYF
>TRBJ1-2|TRBV5-1
CASSSSPFGMDGYTF
>TRBJ2-7|TRBV10-3
CATGGPYEQYF
>TRBJ1-5|TRBV4-3
CASSQDFDQPQHF
>TRBJ1-1|TRBV28
CASRSRYQNTEAFF
>TRBJ2-7|TRBV5-5
CASSLLKVVHEQYF
>TRBJ1-1|TRBV30
CAWSKGAGTEAFF
>TRBJ1-5|TRBV21-1
CASSKEDGGQSNQPQHF
>TRBJ2-3|TRBV7-2
CASSLATAGQSTDTQYF
>TRBJ2-6|TRBV7-8
CASSRTWGSGANVLTF
>TRBJ1-3|TRBV29-1
CSAQPNSGNTIYF
>TRBJ2-5|TRBV18
CASSSWNSETQYF
>TRBJ1-1|TRBV15
CATSIGGAANTEAFF
>TRBJ2-1|TRBV10-3
CAISESVLNEQFF
>TRBJ2-1|TRBV6-6
CASSPGQEQFF
>TRBJ2-7|TRBV12-3/TRBV12-4
CASSLASGVDEQYF
>TRBJ1-2|TRBV5-1
CASSPATGRYGYTF
>TRBJ2-1|TRBV11-1
CASSPVGFTYNEQFF
>TRBJ2-5|TRBV27
CASSKLASSRETQYF
>TRBJ2-2|TRBV2
CASSGIASGELFF
>TRBJ2-1|TRBV7-6
CASSLLAGGTMGYNEQFF
>TRBJ2-1|TRBV3-1
CASSHWGGSENEQFF
>TRBJ2-5|TRBV7-2
CASSLVPSAKQETQYF
>TRBJ2-7|TRBV5-6
CASSFGAGQDEQYF
>TRBJ2-4|TRBV20-1
CSADGKVENIQYF
>TRBJ2-2|TRBV12-3/TRBV12-4
CAIPPPGLAGLTNTGELFF
>TRBJ2-3|TRBV20-1
CSARERGTDTQYF
>TRBJ2-2|TRBV12-3/TRBV12-4
CANGGPGELFF
>TRBJ2-7|TRBV7-9
CASSLPGSAYEQYF
>TRBJ1-1|TRBV6-6
CASSKQGEATEAFF
>TRBJ2-1|TRBV20-1
CSARDTPVEQFF
>TRBJ1-2|TRBV5-5
CASSLVGGGPFSGYTF
>TRBJ2-1|TRBV2
CASKQRGAFGNMGSRLNEQFF
>TRBJ2-7|TRBV25-1
CAPPTGPEQYF
>TRBJ2-1|TRBV12-3/TRBV12-4
CASSFVVNEQFF
>TRBJ1-2|TRBV7-2
CASSSDWTTLYGYTF
>TRBJ2-7|TRBV7-2
CASSLGVGKDYEQYF
>TRBJ2-1|TRBV2
CASSGSGATVVEQFF
>TRBJ2-3|TRBV12-3/TRBV12-4
CASTLTSGSTDTQYF
>TRBJ2-1|TRBV6-5
CASSSTLAGGGGEQFF